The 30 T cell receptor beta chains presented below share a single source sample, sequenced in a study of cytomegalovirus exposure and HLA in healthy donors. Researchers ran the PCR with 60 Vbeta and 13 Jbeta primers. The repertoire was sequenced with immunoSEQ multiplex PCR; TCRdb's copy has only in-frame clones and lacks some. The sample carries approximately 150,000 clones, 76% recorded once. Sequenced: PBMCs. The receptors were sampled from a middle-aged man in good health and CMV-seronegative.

The CDR3 protein is CASSLAGQHQETQYF. CDR3 in DNA: TGTGCCAGCAGCTTAGCCGGACAGCACCAAGAGACCCAGTACTTC. The chain is built from TRBV11-2 and TRBJ2-5, with D perhaps matching TRBD1 (6 bases). CDR1 and CDR2 from the germline V gene are SGHAT and FQNNGV. Trimming shortened V by 1 base and J by 0 bases, and 9 bases separated the two germline ends. The CDR3 loop spans 15 amino acids.

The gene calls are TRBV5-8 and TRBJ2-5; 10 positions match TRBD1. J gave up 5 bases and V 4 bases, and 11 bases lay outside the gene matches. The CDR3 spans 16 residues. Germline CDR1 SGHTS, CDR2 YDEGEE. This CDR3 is CASSSGQGGYRETQYF. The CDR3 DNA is TGTGCCAGCAGCAGCGGACAGGGGGGTTATAGGGAGACCCAGTACTTC. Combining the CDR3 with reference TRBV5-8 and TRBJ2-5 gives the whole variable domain EAGVTQSPTHLIKTRGQQATLRCSPISGHTSVYWYQQALGLGLQFLLWYDEGEERNRGNFPPRFSGRQFPNYSSELNVNALELEDSALYLCASSSGQGGYRETQYFGPGTRLLVL.

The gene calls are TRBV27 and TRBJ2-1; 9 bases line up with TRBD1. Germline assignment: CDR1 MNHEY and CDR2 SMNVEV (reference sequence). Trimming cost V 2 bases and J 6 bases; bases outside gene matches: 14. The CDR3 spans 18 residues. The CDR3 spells CASSLGSRWGQGPNEQFF. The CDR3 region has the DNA TGTGCCAGCAGTTTAGGTTCGCGGTGGGGACAGGGCCCCAATGAGCAGTTCTTC.

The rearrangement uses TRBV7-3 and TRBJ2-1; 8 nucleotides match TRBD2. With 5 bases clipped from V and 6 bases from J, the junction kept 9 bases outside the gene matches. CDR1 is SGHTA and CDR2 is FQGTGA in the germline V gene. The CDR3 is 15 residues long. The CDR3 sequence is CASSPRLAGSNEQFF. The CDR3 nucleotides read TGTGCCAGCAGCCCCCGGCTAGCGGGCAGCAATGAGCAGTTCTTC.

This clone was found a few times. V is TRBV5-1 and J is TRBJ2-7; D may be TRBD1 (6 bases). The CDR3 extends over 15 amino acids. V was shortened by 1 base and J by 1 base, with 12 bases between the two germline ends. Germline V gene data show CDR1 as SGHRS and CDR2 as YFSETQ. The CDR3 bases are TGCGCCAGCAGCTTGTATCTACAGGGTTCCTACGAGCAGTACTTC. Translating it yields CASSLYLQGSYEQYF.

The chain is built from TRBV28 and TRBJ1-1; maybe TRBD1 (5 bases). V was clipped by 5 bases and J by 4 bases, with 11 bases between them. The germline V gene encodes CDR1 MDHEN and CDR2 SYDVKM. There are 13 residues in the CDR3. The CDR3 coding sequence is TGTGCCAGCAGTATAGACAGTTCCACTGAAGCTTTCTTT. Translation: CASSIDSSTEAFF.

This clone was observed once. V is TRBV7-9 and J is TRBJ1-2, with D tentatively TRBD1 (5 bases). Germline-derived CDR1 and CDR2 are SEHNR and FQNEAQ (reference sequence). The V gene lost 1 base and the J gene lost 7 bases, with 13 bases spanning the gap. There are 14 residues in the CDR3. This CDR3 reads CASSLVGREAGYTF. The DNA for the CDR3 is TGTGCCAGCAGCTTAGTCGGCAGGGAGGCTGGCTACACCTTC. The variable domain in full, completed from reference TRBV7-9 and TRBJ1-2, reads DTGVSQNPRHKITKRGQNVTFRCDPISEHNRLYWYRQTLGQGPEFLTYFQNEAQLEKSRLLSDRFSAERPKGSFSTLEIQRTEQGDSAMYLCASSLVGREAGYTFGSGTRLTVV.

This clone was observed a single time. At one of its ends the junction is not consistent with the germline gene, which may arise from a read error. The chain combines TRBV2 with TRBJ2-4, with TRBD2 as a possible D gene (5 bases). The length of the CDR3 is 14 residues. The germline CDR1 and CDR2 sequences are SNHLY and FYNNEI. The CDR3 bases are TGTGCCAGCAGTGATCTAGCCTTCGAAAACAGTCAGTACTTC. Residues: CASSDLAFENSQYF.

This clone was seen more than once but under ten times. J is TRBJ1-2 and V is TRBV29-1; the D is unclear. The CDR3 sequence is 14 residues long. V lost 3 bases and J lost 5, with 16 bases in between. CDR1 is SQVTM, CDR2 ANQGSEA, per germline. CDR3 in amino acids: CSVDEGSGPYGYTF. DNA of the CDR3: TGCAGCGTTGATGAGGGAAGCGGGCCATATGGCTACACCTTC.

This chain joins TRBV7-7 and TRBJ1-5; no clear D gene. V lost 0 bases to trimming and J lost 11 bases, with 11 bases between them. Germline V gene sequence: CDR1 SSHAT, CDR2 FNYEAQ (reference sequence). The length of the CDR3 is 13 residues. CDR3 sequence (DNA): TGTGCCAGCAGCTTAGCGTTTGGTAGAGCCCAGCATTTT. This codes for CASSLAFGRAQHF.

This chain's CDR3 is CASSQVGGGTDTQYF. CDR3 sequence (DNA): TGCGCCAGCAGCCAAGTCGGGGGGGGCACAGATACGCAGTATTTT. The gene calls are TRBV4-1 and TRBJ2-3, with TRBD2 matching over 8 bases. Trimming at V came to 1 base and at J to 1 base, leaving 1 base not matched to a gene. The CDR3 has 15 amino acids. Germline loops: CDR1 MGHRA, CDR2 YSYEKL.

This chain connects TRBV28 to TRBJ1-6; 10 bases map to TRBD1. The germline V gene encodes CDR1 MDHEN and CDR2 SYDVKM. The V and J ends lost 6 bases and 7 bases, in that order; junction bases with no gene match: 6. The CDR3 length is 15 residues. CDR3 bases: TGTGCCAGCAGCACCTCGGGACAGGGGAATTCACCCCTCCACTTT. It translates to CASSTSGQGNSPLHF.

The DNA for the CDR3 is TGTGCCAGCAGTTCGACTAGCGGATACTACAATGAGCAGTTCTTC. Translated, it gives CASSSTSGYYNEQFF. This chain links TRBV6-5 with TRBJ2-1; TRBD2 aligns across 9 bases. The germline CDR1 and CDR2 sequences are MNHEY and SVGAGI. The CDR3 extends over 15 amino acids. V shed 4 bases, J shed 3 bases, and the junction held 4 bases outside the gene matches.

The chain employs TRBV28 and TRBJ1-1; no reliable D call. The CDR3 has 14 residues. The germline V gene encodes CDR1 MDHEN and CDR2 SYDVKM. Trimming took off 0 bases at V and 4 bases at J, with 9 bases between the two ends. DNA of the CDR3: TGTGCCAGCAGTTTATGGAGGGAGGGCACTGAAGCTTTCTTT. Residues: CASSLWREGTEAFF.

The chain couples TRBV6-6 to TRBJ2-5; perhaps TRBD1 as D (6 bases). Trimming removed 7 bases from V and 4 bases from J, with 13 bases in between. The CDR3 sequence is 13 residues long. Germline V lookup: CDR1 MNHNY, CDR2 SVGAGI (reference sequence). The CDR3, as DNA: TGTGCCAGCAAGAGGGGACAAGGAGAGACCCAGTACTTC. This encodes CASKRGQGETQYF.

The CDR3 loop reads CASSERQMNTEAFF. The CDR3 nucleotides read TGTGCCAGCAGTGAAAGACAGATGAACACTGAAGCTTTCTTT. The gene calls are TRBV6-5 and TRBJ1-1; D possibly corresponds to TRBD1 (5 bases). There are 14 residues in the CDR3. V was cut by 5 bases and J by 0 bases, with 10 bases left in between. Germline CDR1 is MNHEY and CDR2 is SVGAGI.

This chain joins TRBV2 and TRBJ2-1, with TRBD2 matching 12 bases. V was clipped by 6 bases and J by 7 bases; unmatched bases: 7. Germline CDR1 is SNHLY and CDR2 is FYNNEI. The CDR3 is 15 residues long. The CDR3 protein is CASSSASGRGNEQFF. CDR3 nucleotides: TGTGCCAGCAGCTCAGCTAGCGGGAGGGGAAATGAGCAGTTCTTC.

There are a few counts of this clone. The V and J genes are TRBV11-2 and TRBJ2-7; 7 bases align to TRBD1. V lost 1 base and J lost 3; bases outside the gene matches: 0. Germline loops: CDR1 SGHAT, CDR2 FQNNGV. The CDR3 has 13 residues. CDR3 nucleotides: TGTGCCAGCAGCTTAGGGGACAGCTACGAGCAGTACTTC. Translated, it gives CASSLGDSYEQYF.

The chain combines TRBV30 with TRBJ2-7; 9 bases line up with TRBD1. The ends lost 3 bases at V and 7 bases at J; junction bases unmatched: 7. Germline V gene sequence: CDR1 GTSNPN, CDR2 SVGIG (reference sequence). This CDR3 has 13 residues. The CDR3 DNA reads TGTGCCTGGAGGGGGACAGGGAGGTTGGAGCAGTACTTC. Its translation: CAWRGTGRLEQYF.

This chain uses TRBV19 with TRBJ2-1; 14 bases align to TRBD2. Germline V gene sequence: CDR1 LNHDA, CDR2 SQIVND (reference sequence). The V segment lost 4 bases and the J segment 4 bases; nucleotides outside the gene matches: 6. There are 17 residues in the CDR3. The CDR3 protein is CASSTGLAGGIYNEQFF. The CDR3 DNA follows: TGTGCCAGTAGTACCGGACTAGCGGGGGGCATATACAATGAGCAGTTCTTC.

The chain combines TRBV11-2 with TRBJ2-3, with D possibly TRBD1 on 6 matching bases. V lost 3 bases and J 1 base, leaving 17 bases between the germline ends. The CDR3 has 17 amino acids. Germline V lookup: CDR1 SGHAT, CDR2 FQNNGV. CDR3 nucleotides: TGTGCCAGCAGCTTTGGACAGACAACAGGTGGCACAGATACGCAGTATTTT. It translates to CASSFGQTTGGTDTQYF.

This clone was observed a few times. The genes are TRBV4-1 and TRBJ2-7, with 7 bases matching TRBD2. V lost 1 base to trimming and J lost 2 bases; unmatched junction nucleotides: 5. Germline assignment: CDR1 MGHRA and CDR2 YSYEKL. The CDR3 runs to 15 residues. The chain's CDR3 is CASSQVGGSPYEQYF. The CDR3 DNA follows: TGCGCCAGCAGCCAAGTGGGGGGGAGCCCCTACGAGCAGTACTTC.

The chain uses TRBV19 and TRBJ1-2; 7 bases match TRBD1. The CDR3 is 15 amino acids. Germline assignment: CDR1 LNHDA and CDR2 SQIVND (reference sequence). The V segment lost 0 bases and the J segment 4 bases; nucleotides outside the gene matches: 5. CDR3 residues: CASSIDLGDSYGYTF. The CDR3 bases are TGTGCCAGTAGTATAGATTTAGGGGACAGCTATGGCTACACCTTC.

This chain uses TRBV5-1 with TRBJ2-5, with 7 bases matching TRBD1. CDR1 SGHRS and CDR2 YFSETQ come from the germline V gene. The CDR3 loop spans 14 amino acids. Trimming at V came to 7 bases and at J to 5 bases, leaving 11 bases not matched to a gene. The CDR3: CASEKGGNGETQYF. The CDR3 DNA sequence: TGCGCCAGCGAGAAAGGGGGCAACGGGGAGACCCAGTACTTC.

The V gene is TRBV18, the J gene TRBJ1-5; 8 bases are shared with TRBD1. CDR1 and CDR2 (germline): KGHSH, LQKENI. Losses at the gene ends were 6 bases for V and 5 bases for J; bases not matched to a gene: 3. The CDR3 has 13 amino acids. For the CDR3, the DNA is TGTGCCAGCTCTCCGGACAGGGATCAGCCCCAGCATTTT. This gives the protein CASSPDRDQPQHF.

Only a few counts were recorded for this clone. CDR3 sequence (DNA): TGTGCCAGCACCCCGGGACAAAACTACGAGCAGTACTTC. Amino acids: CASTPGQNYEQYF. The chain combines TRBV5-4 with TRBJ2-7, with D maybe TRBD1 (6 bases). Per the germline V gene, CDR1 is SGHNT and CDR2 is YYREEE (reference sequence). V was clipped by 6 bases and J by 3 bases, with 13 bases between them. The CDR3 length is 13 residues.

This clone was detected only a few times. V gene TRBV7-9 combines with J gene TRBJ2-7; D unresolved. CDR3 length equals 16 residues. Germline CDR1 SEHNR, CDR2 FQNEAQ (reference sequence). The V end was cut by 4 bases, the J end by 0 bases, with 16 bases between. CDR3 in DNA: TGTGCCAGCAGCTACGATGCACTCGGTAGCTCCTACGAGCAGTACTTC. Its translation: CASSYDALGSSYEQYF. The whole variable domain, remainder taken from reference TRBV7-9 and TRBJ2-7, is DTGVSQNPRHKITKRGQNVTFRCDPISEHNRLYWYRQTLGQGPEFLTYFQNEAQLEKSRLLSDRFSAERPKGSFSTLEIQRTEQGDSAMYLCASSYDALGSSYEQYFGPGTRLTVT.

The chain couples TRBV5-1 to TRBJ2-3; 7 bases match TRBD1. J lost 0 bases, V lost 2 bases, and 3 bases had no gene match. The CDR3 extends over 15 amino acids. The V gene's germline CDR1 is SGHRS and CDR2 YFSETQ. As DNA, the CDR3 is TGCGCCAGCAGCTTCGCGACAGGGAGCACAGATACGCAGTATTTT. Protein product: CASSFATGSTDTQYF.

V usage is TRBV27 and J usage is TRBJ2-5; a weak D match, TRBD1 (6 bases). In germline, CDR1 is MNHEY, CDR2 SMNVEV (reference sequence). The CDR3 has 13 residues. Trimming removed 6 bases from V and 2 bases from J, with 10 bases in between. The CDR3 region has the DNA TGTGCCAGCAGACAGGGCGTACAAGAGACCCAGTACTTC. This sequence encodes CASRQGVQETQYF.

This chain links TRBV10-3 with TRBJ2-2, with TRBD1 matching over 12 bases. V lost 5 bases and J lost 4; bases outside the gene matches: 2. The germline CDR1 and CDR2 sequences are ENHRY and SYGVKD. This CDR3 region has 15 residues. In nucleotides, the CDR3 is TGTGCCATCAGTCGGGACAGGGGGCGCACCGGGGAGCTGTTTTTT. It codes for CAISRDRGRTGELFF.